The clone carrying this T cell receptor beta chain was observed a few times. The record originates from a study of OX40 agonist ivuxolimab in advanced cancers. The length of the CDR3 is 15 residues. Trimming removed 8 bases from V and 0 bases from J, with 17 bases in between. The V gene's germline CDR1 is MNHNY and CDR2 SVGAGI (reference sequence). Sequencing was performed with immunoSEQ multiplex PCR; in TCRdb, only in-frame clones are kept and a portion is missing. In the table there are tens of thousands of clones, roughly 90% of which are singletons. This chain connects TRBV6-6 to TRBJ2-7, with unresolved D. The receptor's source is an adult with an advanced solid tumor such as melanoma, head and neck, liver or kidney cancer. The sequenced sample was CD4+ or CD8+ T cells sorted from blood, obtained in a trial of the OX40 agonist ivuxolimab. The CDR3 here is CASESPTAPSYEQYF. DNA of the CDR3: TGTGCCAGCGAGTCCCCGACGGCCCCCTCCTACGAGCAGTACTTC.